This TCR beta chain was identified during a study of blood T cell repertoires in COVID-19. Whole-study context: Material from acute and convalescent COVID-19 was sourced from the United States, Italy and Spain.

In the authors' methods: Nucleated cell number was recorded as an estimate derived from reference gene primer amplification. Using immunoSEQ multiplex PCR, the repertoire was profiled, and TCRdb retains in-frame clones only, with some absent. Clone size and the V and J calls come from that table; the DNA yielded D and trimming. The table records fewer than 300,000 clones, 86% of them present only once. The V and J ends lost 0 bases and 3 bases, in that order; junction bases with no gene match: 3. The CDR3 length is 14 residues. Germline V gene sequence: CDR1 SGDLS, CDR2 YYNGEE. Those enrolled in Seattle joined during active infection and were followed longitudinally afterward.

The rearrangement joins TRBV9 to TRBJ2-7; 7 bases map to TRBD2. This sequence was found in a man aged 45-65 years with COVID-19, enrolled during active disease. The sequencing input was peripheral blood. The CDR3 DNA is TGTGCCAGCAGCGTAGCGGGCGGGGGCTACGAGCAGTACTTC. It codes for CASSVAGGGYEQYF. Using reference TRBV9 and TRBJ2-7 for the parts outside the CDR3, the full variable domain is DSGVTQTPKHLITATGQRVTLRCSPRSGDLSVYWYQQSLDQGLQFLIQYYNGEERAKGNILERFSAQQFPDLHSELNLSSLELGDSALYFCASSVAGGGYEQYFGPGTRLTVT.